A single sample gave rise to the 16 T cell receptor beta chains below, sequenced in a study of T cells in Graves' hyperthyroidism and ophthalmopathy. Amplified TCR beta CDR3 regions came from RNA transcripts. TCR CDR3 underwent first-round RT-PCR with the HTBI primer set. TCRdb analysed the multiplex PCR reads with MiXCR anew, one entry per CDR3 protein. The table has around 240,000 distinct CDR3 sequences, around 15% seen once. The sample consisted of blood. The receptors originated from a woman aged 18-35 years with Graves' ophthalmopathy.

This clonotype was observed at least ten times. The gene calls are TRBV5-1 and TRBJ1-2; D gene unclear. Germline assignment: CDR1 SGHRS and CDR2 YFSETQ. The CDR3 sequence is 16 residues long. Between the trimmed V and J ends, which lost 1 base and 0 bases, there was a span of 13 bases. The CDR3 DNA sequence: TGCGCCAGCAGCTTGTTAGGGCAGGCTACTAACTATGGCTACACCTTC. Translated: CASSLLGQATNYGYTF.

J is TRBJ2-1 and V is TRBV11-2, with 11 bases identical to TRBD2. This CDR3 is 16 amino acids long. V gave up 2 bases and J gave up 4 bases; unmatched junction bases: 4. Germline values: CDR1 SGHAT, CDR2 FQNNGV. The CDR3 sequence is CASSLLASGRYNEQFF. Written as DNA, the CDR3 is TGTGCCAGCAGCTTACTGGCTAGCGGGAGGTACAATGAGCAGTTCTTC.

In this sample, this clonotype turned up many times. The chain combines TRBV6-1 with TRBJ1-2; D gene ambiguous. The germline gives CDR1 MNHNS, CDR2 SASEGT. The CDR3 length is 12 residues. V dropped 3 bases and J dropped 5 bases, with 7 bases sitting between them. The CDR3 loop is CASSDGVYGYTF. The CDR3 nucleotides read TGTGCCAGCAGTGACGGGGTTTATGGCTACACCTTC.

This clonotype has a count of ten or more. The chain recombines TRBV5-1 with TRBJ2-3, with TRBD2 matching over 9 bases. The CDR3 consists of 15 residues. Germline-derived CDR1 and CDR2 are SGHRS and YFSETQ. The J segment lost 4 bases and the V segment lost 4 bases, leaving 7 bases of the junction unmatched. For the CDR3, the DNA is TGCGCCAGCAGCCCAGGGACTAGCAGATCAGATACGCAGTATTTT. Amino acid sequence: CASSPGTSRSDTQYF. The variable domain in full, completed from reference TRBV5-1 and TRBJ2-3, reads KAGVTQTPRYLIKTRGQQVTLSCSPISGHRSVSWYQQTPGQGLQFLFEYFSETQRNKGNFPGRFSGRQFSNSRSEMNVSTLELGDSALYLCASSPGTSRSDTQYFGPGTRLTVL.

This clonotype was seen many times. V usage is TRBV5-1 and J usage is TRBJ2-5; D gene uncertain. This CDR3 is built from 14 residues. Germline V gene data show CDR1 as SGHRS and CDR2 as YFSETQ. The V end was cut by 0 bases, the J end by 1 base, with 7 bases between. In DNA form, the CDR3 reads TGCGCCAGCAGCTTGGGGCCCACCCAAGAGACCCAGTACTTC. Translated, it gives CASSLGPTQETQYF.

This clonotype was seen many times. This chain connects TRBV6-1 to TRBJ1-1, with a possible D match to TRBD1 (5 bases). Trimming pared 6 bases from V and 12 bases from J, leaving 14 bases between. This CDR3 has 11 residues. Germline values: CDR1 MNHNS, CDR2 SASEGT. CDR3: CASSYGGGTFF. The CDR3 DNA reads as TGTGCCAGCAGCTACGGGGGGGGAACTTTCTTT.

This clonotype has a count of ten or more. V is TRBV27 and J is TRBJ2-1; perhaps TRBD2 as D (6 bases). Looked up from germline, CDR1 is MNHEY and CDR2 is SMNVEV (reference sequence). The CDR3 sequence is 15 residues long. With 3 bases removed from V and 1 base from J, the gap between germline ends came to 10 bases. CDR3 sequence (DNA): TGTGCCAGCAGTTTTCGGGACTCGTCCTACAATGAGCAGTTCTTC. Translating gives CASSFRDSSYNEQFF.

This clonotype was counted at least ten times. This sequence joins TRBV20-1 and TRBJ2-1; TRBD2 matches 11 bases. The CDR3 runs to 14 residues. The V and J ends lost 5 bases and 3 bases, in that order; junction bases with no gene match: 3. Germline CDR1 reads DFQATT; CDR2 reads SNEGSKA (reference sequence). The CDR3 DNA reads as TGCAGTGCTCCCGGGACTAGCGGCTACAATGAGCAGTTCTTC. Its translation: CSAPGTSGYNEQFF.

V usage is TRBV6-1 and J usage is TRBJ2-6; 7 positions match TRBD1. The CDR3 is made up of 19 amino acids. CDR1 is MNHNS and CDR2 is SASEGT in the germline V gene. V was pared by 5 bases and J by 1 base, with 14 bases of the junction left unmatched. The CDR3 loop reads CASSYHPGQTGSGANVLTF. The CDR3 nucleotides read TGTGCCAGCAGTTATCACCCCGGGCAGACAGGGTCTGGGGCCAACGTCCTGACTTTC.

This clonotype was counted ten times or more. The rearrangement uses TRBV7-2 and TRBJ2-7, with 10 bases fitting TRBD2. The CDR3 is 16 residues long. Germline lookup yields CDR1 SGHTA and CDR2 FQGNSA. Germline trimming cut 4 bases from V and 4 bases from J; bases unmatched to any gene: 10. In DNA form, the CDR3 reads TGTGCCAGCAGCTATAAATTGGGGACTAGCGAGTACGAGCAGTACTTC. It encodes CASSYKLGTSEYEQYF.

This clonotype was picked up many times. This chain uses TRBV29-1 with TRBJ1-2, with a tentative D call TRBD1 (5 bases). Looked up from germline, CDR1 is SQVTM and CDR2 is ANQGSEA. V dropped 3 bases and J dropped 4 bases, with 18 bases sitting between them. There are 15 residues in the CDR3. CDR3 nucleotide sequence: TGCAGCGTTGACCCCTCCGGGCACAGGCCCTATGGCTACACCTTC. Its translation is CSVDPSGHRPYGYTF.

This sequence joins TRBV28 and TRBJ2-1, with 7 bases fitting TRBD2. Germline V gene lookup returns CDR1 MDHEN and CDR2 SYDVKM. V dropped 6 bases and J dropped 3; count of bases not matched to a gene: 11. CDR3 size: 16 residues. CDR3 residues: CASSFMGGGIYNEQFF. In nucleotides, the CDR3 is TGTGCCAGCAGCTTTATGGGGGGGGGGATCTACAATGAGCAGTTCTTC.

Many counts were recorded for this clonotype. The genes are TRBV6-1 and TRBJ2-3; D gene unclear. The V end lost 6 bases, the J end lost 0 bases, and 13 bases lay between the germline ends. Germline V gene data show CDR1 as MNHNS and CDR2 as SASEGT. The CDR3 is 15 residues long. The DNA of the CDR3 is TGTGCCAGCAGCATGCCGCGTACTAGCACAGATACGCAGTATTTT. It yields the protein CASSMPRTSTDTQYF.

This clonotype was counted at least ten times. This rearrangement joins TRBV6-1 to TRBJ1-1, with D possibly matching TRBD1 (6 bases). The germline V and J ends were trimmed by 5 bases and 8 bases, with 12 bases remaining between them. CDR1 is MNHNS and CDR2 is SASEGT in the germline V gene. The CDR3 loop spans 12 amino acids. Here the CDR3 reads CASSNRDIEAFF. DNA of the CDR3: TGTGCCAGCAGTAACCGGGACATCGAAGCTTTCTTT.

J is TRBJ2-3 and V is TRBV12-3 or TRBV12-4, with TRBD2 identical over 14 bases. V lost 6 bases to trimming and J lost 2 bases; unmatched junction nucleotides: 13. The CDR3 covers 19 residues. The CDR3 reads CASRPGLAGVPGTTDTQYF. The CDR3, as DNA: TGTGCCAGCAGGCCGGGACTAGCGGGAGTCCCGGGCACCACAGATACGCAGTATTTT.

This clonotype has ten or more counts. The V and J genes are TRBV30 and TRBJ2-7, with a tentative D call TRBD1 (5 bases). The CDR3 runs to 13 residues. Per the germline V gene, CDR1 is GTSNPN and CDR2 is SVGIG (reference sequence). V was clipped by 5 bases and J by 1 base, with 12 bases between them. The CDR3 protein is CAWEKGDSYEQYF. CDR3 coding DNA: TGTGCCTGGGAAAAAGGGGATTCCTACGAGCAGTACTTC.